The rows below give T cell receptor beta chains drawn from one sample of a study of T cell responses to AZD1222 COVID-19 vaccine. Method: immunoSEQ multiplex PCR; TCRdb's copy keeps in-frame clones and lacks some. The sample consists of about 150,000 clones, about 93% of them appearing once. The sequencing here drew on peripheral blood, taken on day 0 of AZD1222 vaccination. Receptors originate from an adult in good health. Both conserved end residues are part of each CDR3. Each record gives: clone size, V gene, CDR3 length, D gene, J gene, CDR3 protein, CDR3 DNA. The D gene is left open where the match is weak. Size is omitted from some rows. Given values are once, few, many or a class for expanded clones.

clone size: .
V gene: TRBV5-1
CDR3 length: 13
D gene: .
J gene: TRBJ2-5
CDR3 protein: CASSPGPRETQYF
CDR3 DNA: TGCGCCAGCAGCCCGGGACCGAGGGAGACCCAGTACTTC

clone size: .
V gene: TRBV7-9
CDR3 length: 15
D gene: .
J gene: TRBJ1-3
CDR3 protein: CASSLGGADGNTIYF
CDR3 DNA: TGTGCCAGCAGCTTAGGGGGCGCGGATGGAAACACCATATATTTT

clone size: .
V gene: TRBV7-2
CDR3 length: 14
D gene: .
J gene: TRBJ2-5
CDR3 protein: CASSEQVGLETQYF
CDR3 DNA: TGTGCCAGCAGCGAACAGGTCGGTCTCGAGACCCAGTACTTC

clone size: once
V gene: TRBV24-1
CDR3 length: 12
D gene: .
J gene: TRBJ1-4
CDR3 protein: CATSGRGEKLFF
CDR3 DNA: TGTGCCACCAGTGGCCGGGGTGAAAAACTGTTTTTT

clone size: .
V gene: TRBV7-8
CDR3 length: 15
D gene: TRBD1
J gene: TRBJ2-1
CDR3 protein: CASSLDRVYNNEQFF
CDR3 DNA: TGTGCCAGCAGCTTGGACAGGGTGTATAACAATGAGCAGTTCTTC

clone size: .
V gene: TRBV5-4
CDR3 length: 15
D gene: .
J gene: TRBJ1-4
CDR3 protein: CASSPGPQGNEKLFF
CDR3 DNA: TGTGCCAGCAGCCCCGGACCTCAGGGGAATGAAAAACTGTTTTTT

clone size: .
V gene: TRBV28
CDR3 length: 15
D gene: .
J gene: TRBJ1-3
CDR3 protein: CASSLWRGTGNTIYF
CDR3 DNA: TGTGCCAGCAGTTTATGGCGGGGCACAGGAAACACCATATATTTT

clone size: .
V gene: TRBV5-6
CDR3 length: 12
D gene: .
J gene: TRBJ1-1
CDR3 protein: CASSLVNTEAFF
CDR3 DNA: TGTGCCAGCAGCTTAGTGAACACTGAAGCTTTCTTT

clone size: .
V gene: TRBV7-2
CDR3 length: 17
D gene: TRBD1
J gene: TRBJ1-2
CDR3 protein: CASSLDGTGATNYGYTF
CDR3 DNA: TGTGCCAGCAGCTTAGATGGGACAGGGGCAACTAACTATGGCTACACCTTC

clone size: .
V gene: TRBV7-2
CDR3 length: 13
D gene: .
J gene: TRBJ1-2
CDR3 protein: CASSPELNYGYTF
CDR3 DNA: TGTGCCAGCAGCCCCGAACTCAACTATGGCTACACCTTC